This T cell receptor beta chain derives from a study of blood T cell repertoires in COVID-19. Across the study: The United States, Italy and Spain supplied acute and convalescent COVID-19 samples.

Measured with immunoSEQ multiplex PCR; TCRdb has only the in-frame clones, and not every one. Of 350,000 to 550,000 clones listed, about 89% are singletons. Trimming removed 5 bases at V and 11 bases at J, with 18 bases between. Per germline, CDR1 SGHAT and CDR2 FQNNGV. The CDR3 runs 13 residues. The material sequenced was peripheral blood. The TCR originated in a woman in her twenties or thirties with acute or convalescent COVID-19. This sequence joins TRBV11-2 and TRBJ1-1, with D perhaps TRBD1 (5 bases). For the CDR3, the DNA is TGTGCCAGCAGCCTTGATAGCAGGGTGAAGGCTTTCTTT. Translation gives CASSLDSRVKAFF.